This T cell receptor (beta chain) is drawn from a study of blood T cell repertoires in COVID-19. The overall study: The cDNA or gDNA used as material had been derived from T cells, B-cell-depleted T cells, or PBMCs.

This CDR3 contains 13 residues. V was shortened by 6 bases and J by 3 bases, with 9 bases between the two germline ends. Looked up from germline, CDR1 is MNHEY and CDR2 is SMNVEV (reference sequence). Sequenced by immunoSEQ multiplex PCR; TCRdb stores in-frame clones only, minus some. The sample shows approximately 150,000 clones, roughly 90% of them seen only once. What was sequenced was peripheral blood. The chain links TRBV27 to TRBJ1-5; D is possibly TRBD1 (6 bases). This clonotype was obtained from a man aged 50 to 60 with active or convalescent COVID-19. CDR3 bases: TGTGCCAGCAGCTGGACAGACAATCAGCCCCAGCATTTT. Its protein product is CASSWTDNQPQHF.